This T cell receptor (beta chain) appears in the sequencing data of a study of tissue T cells after allogeneic stem cell transplantation. There are a few counts of this clone. What it recognizes is unknown. The germline and genes are mouse ones. Sequencing ends 1 residue short of the CDR3 end; the germline J gene provides the rest. Clones were read by immunoSEQ multiplex PCR, and TCRdb kept only the in-frame ones, dropping some. Of around 3,800 clones listed, roughly half were seen once; the top ten hold over 20%. Indicated time point: mouse harvest day 14 after allogeneic transplant. Each mouse received 10^7 T-cell-depleted marrow cells plus 10^6 splenic CD5+ T cells by tail vein. Mice had MHC-mismatched B6 into BALB/c GVHD, sampled day 7 or 14. The CDR3 has 13 residues. The V end was cut by 5 bases, the J end by 2 bases, with 8 bases between. CDR1 is KGHPV, CDR2 FQNQEV, per germline (reference sequence).

Study observations and caveats: Alloreactivity or antigen specificity of tissue TCRs was not determined; some clones might be host cells. Few T cell clones were shared across patients, but motif clusters showed tissue-specific shared signatures.

The rearrangement joins TRBV26 to TRBJ2-5, with D maybe TRBD1 (6 bases). The receptor was isolated from a female BALB/c mouse given C57BL/6 T cells with graft-versus-host disease after an allogeneic hematopoietic cell transplant. What was sequenced was gut tissue. The CDR3 loop is CASSGQIQDTQYF. CDR3 DNA (partial): TGTGCCAGCAGTGGACAGATCCAAGACACCCAGTAC.